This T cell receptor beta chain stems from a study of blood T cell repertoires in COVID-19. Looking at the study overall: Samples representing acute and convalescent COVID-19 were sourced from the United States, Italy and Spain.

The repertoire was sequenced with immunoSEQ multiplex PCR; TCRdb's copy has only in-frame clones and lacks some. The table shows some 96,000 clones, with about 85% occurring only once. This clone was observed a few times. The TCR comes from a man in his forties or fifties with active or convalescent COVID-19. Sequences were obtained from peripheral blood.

The CDR3 DNA reads as TGTGCCAGCAGCTTCGGGGGTAGCGGGACCTCCTACGAGCAGTACTTC. This encodes CASSFGGSGTSYEQYF. The chain uses TRBV7-6 and TRBJ2-7, with 8 nucleotides matching TRBD2. The V gene's germline CDR1 is SGHVS and CDR2 FNYEAQ. This CDR3 spans 16 amino acids. V shed 3 bases, J shed 0 bases, and the junction held 7 bases outside the gene matches.